This TCR beta chain was sequenced for a study of beta chain features in type 1 diabetes. General study points: Reads derived from cDNA could over-represent cells showing high TCR expression.

About this clone itself: No antigen is known for it.

Sequenced material consisted of expressed TCRB transcripts (all of the isolated RNA was reverse transcribed). Assay used: immunoSEQ multiplex PCR; TCRdb lists only in-frame clones, some missing. Among under 450,000 clones listed, approximately 15% were seen once. The CDR3 consists of 14 residues. V shed 2 bases and J shed 3 bases, with 12 bases lying between them. Germline CDR1 and CDR2: SQVTM and ANQGSEA. Sample: naive CD4+ T cells from blood. This sequence was found in a man aged 30 to 39 in good health. This chain joins TRBV29-1 and TRBJ2-3, with D possibly being TRBD1 or TRBD2 (5 bases each). The CDR3, as DNA: TGCAGCGTTGAAAGGGGCCTAGCAACAGATACGCAGTATTTT. Translation: CSVERGLATDTQYF.